One and the same sample provided the 16 T cell receptor beta chains below, sequenced in a study of shared clonotypes between healthy human individuals. Data came from immunoSEQ multiplex PCR; TCRdb stores just in-frame clones and leaves some out. Of under 1,100,000 clones listed, approximately 80% are singletons. Sample: memory CD4+ T cells from PBMCs. Subset reported: CD45RA-negative fraction. The receptors were gathered from a man aged 18 to 30 in good health. Some clones in this sample may be carry-over from other donors' samples.

The CDR3, as DNA: TGCGCCAGCCAGGGGGGCCCCACAGATACGCAGTATTTT. Its protein product is CASQGGPTDTQYF. The chain links TRBV5-1 to TRBJ2-3, with D possibly being TRBD1 (7 bases). The CDR3 is 13 amino acids. V was trimmed by 7 bases and J by 2 bases, leaving 11 bases between them. Germline CDR1 is SGHRS and CDR2 is YFSETQ. The full variable domain, its missing parts supplied by reference TRBV5-1 and TRBJ2-3, is KAGVTQTPRYLIKTRGQQVTLSCSPISGHRSVSWYQQTPGQGLQFLFEYFSETQRNKGNFPGRFSGRQFSNSRSEMNVSTLELGDSALYLCASQGGPTDTQYFGPGTRLTVL.

This clone was observed many times. The rearrangement links TRBV20-1 to TRBJ1-4; unclear D gene. The length of the CDR3 is 11 residues. CDR1 is DFQATT, CDR2 SNEGSKA, per germline (reference sequence). Trimming took 6 bases from V and 8 from J, leaving 10 bases between them. The CDR3 reads CSADQGEKLFF. CDR3 coding DNA: TGCAGTGCGGACCAAGGCGAAAAACTGTTTTTT.

This chain joins TRBV4-2 and TRBJ1-2; D gene ambiguous. The CDR3 sequence is 15 residues long. The ends were cut back, 4 bases at V and 7 bases at J, with 19 bases in the middle. The germline gives CDR1 LGHNA, CDR2 YNFKEQ. The CDR3 region has the DNA TGTGCCAGCAGCCCTGAGGGAATTGAGGGAAGTGGCTACACCTTC. Protein: CASSPEGIEGSGYTF.

This clone has just a few counts. CDR3 sequence (DNA): TGTGCCAGCAGCCGGGACAGGGCCTACGAGCAGTACTTC. This gives the protein CASSRDRAYEQYF. This rearrangement joins TRBV5-8 to TRBJ2-7; 9 bases map to TRBD1. V dropped 4 bases and J dropped 2; count of bases not matched to a gene: 1. This CDR3 comprises 13 residues. The V gene's germline CDR1 is SGHTS and CDR2 YDEGEE.

The chain joins TRBV5-1 to TRBJ2-1; 7 bases fit TRBD2. The CDR3 extends over 16 amino acids. After removal of 4 bases from V and 1 base from J, the junction contained 8 bases not matched to a gene. Germline V gene sequence: CDR1 SGHRS, CDR2 YFSETQ. The CDR3 DNA reads as TGCGCCAGCAGCGATCAGCCGGGGGGTTCCTACAATGAGCAGTTCTTC. This gives the protein CASSDQPGGSYNEQFF.

The genes are TRBV5-1 and TRBJ2-2; 9 bases are shared with TRBD1. This CDR3 spans 18 amino acids. Germline CDR1 SGHRS, CDR2 YFSETQ. The J segment lost 4 bases and the V segment lost 4 bases, leaving 14 bases of the junction unmatched. CDR3 DNA: TGCGCCAGCAGCGTGAGACCGGGACAGGGAATTACCACCGGGGAGCTGTTTTTT. Translating it yields CASSVRPGQGITTGELFF.

The chain recombines TRBV5-6 with TRBJ2-3, with D uncertain. This CDR3 contains 13 residues. Trimming took 4 bases from V and 0 from J, leaving 6 bases between them. Per the germline V gene, CDR1 is SGHDT and CDR2 is YYEEEE. The CDR3 coding sequence is TGTGCCAGCAGCGACCCCAGCACAGATACGCAGTATTTT. Its protein is CASSDPSTDTQYF. The variable domain in full, completed from reference TRBV5-6 and TRBJ2-3, reads DAGVTQSPTHLIKTRGQQVTLRCSPKSGHDTVSWYQQALGQGPQFIFQYYEEEERQRGNFPDRFSGHQFPNYSSELNVNALLLGDSALYLCASSDPSTDTQYFGPGTRLTVL.

The chain carries TRBV27 and TRBJ2-5; 12 bases agree with TRBD2. The CDR3 contains 16 residues. J lost 0 bases, V lost 6 bases, and 5 bases had no gene match. Germline V gene lookup returns CDR1 MNHEY and CDR2 SMNVEV (reference sequence). The DNA of the CDR3 is TGTGCCAGCAGGGGACTAGCGGGTTGGTACCAAGAGACCCAGTACTTC. Translating gives CASRGLAGWYQETQYF.

Only a few counts were recorded for this clone. J is TRBJ2-2 and V is TRBV28, with 8 nucleotides matching TRBD1. Germline V gene sequence: CDR1 MDHEN, CDR2 SYDVKM. This CDR3 spans 18 amino acids. V shed 4 bases and J 4 bases; nucleotides not matched to a gene: 14. The CDR3 protein is CASSSGQGRSVATGELFF. The CDR3 region has the DNA TGTGCCAGCAGTTCCGGACAGGGAAGGTCGGTTGCCACCGGGGAGCTGTTTTTT.

This chain links TRBV27 with TRBJ2-1; D possibly corresponds to TRBD1 (8 bases). The V gene lost 5 bases and the J gene lost 3 bases, with 14 bases spanning the gap. CDR3 length: 15 residues. CDR1 is MNHEY, CDR2 SMNVEV, per germline (reference sequence). The CDR3 is CASSTNRGGYNEQFF. For the CDR3, the DNA is TGTGCCAGCAGTACTAACAGGGGGGGCTACAATGAGCAGTTCTTC.

The rearrangement joins TRBV4-1 to TRBJ2-5; 7 nucleotides line up with TRBD2. This CDR3 spans 13 amino acids. CDR1 and CDR2 from the germline V gene are MGHRA and YSYEKL. Losses at the gene ends were 4 bases for V and 4 bases for J; bases not matched to a gene: 3. As DNA, the CDR3 is TGCGCCAGCAGCCCGGGGACTATAGAGACCCAGTACTTC. It translates to CASSPGTIETQYF.

The rearrangement links TRBV18 to TRBJ1-2; tentatively, D is TRBD1 (6 bases). The CDR3 has 15 residues. V lost 3 bases and J lost 1, with 12 bases in between. Germline V CDR1 and CDR2: KGHSH, LQKENI. The chain's CDR3 is CASSPTGGNNYGYTF. In DNA, the CDR3 is TGTGCCAGCTCACCGACAGGAGGGAATAACTATGGCTACACCTTC.

This sequence joins TRBV2 and TRBJ2-1, with 8 bases identical to TRBD1. Germline lookup yields CDR1 SNHLY and CDR2 FYNNEI. The CDR3 runs to 16 residues. V gave up 4 bases and J gave up 5 bases; unmatched junction bases: 10. For the CDR3, the DNA is TGTGCCAGCAGTGGGTCCCCCGGGACAGGAGACAATGAGCAGTTCTTC. Protein product: CASSGSPGTGDNEQFF.

This chain connects TRBV30 to TRBJ2-1; D might be TRBD1 (6 bases). Trimming removed 5 bases at V and 5 bases at J, with 10 bases between. The germline gives CDR1 GTSNPN, CDR2 SVGIG (reference sequence). The CDR3 spans 12 residues. CDR3 nucleotides: TGTGCCTGGGGGGGACATAACAATGAGCAGTTCTTC. As protein: CAWGGHNNEQFF.

This chain links TRBV28 with TRBJ1-5; 9 bases align to TRBD1. V gave up 2 bases and J gave up 4 bases; unmatched junction bases: 3. The CDR3 extends over 15 amino acids. Germline V CDR1 and CDR2: MDHEN, SYDVKM. The CDR3 reads CASSLRTGVNQPQHF. CDR3 DNA: TGTGCCAGCAGTTTACGGACAGGGGTGAATCAGCCCCAGCATTTT. Based on the CDR3 plus reference TRBV28 and TRBJ1-5, the full variable domain is DVKVTQSSRYLVKRTGEKVFLECVQDMDHENMFWYRQDPGLGLRLIYFSYDVKMKEKGDIPEGYSVSREKKERFSLILESASTNQTSMYLCASSLRTGVNQPQHFGDGTRLSIL.

This sequence joins TRBV7-2 and TRBJ2-7; tentatively, D is TRBD1 (5 bases). Trimming cost V 1 base and J 8 bases, with 6 bases left between them. This CDR3 is built from 11 residues. The germline V gene encodes CDR1 SGHTA and CDR2 FQGNSA. The CDR3 nucleotides read TGTGCCAGCAGCTTAGGACAGCAGCAGTACTTC. Amino acids: CASSLGQQQYF.